This T cell receptor beta chain was sequenced for a study of blood T cells in healthy people across ages. Next came a second PCR, run for about 6 to 11 cycles, which used a sample-barcoded 5' primer along with a J-beta primer mix. One entry per CDR3 protein results from TCRdb running MiXCR on the 5' RACE reads. The sample has 1.8 million or so distinct CDR3 sequences; 39% are singletons. To note about this clonotype: Antigen: not known.

Study-level points and caveats: Long-lived donors had more naive CD4+ cells and higher diversity than aged donors. Estimates drawn from one million T cells were deemed to understate diversity.

V shed 4 bases and J shed 7 bases, with 9 bases lying between them. Germline CDR1 reads SGHRS; CDR2 reads YFSETQ. The CDR3 runs to 12 residues. The source is a human donor in good health. The chain uses TRBV5-1 and TRBJ2-1; D remains unclear. Input material: blood. This CDR3 is CASSPNRNEQFF. The CDR3 nucleotides are TGCGCCAGCAGCCCAAATAGGAATGAGCAGTTCTTC.